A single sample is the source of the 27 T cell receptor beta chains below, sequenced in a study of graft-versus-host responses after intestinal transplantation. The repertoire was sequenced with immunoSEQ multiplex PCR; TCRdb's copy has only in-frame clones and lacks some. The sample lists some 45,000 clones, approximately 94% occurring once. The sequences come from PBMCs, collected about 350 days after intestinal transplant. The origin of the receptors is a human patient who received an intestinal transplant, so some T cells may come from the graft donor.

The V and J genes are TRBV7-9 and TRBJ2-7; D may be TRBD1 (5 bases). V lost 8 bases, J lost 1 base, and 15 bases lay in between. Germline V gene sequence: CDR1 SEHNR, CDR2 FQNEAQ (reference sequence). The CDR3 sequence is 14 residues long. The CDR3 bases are TGTGCCAGCTTTGGGGCAGGGCCTTCCTACGAGCAGTACTTC. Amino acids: CASFGAGPSYEQYF.

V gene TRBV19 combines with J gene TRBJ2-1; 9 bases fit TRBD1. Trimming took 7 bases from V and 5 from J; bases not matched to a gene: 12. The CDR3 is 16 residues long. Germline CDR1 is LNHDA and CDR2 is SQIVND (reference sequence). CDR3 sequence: CASTVTGGGTNNEQFF. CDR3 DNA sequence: TGTGCCAGTACCGTGACAGGGGGAGGAACGAACAATGAGCAGTTCTTC. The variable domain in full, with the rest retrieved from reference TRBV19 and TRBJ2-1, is DGGITQSPKYLFRKEGQNVTLSCEQNLNHDAMYWYRQDPGQGLRLIYYSQIVNDFQKGDIAEGYSVSREKKESFPLTVTSAQKNPTAFYLCASTVTGGGTNNEQFFGPGTRLTVL.

The CDR3 is CASSPDGDFNSPLHF. The CDR3 nucleotides are TGCGCCAGCAGCCCAGACGGGGATTTTAATTCACCCCTCCACTTT. The chain uses TRBV5-1 and TRBJ1-6; D is undetermined. The germline gives CDR1 SGHRS, CDR2 YFSETQ. The CDR3 loop spans 15 amino acids. V was pared by 4 bases and J by 6 bases, with 14 bases between.

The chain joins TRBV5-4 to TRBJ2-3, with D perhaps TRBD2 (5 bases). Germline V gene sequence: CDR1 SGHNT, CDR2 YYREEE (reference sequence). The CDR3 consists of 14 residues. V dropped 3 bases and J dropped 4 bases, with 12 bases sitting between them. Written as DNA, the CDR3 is TGTGCCAGCAGCTCCCAACTAGTGGCAGATACGCAGTATTTT. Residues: CASSSQLVADTQYF.

Here the CDR3 DNA reads TGCAGTGCTATCACGTGGGATACGCAGTATTTT. Protein product: CSAITWDTQYF. The chain couples TRBV20-1 to TRBJ2-3, with no clear D. This CDR3 contains 11 residues. Germline V lookup: CDR1 DFQATT, CDR2 SNEGSKA (reference sequence). Trimming removed 4 bases from V and 6 bases from J, with 8 bases in between.

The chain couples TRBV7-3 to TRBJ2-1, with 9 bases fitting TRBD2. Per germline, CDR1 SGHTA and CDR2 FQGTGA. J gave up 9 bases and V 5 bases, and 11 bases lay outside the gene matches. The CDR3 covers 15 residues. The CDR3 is CASSRGGARFGEQFF. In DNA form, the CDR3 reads TGTGCCAGCAGCCGCGGGGGGGCGCGGTTCGGTGAGCAGTTCTTC.

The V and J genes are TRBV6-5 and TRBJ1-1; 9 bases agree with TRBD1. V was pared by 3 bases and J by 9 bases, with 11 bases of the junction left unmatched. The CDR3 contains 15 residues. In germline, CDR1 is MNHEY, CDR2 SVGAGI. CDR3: CASSYPDRGILQAFF. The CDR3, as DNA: TGTGCCAGCAGTTATCCGGACAGGGGAATTCTTCAAGCTTTCTTT.

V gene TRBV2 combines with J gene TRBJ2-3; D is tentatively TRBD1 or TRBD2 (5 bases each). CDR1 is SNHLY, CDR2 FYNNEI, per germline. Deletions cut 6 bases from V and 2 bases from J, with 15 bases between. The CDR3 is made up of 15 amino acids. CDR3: CASRRDGLHTDTQYF. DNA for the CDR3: TGTGCCAGCAGAAGGGACGGGCTACACACAGATACGCAGTATTTT.

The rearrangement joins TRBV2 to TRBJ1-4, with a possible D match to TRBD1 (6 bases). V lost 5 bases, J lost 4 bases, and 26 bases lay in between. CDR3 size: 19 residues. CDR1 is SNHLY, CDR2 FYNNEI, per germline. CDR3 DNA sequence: TGTGCCAGCAGTCTTCGTAGGGTAGGGGGGGCCGGTGGTAATGAAAAACTGTTTTTT. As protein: CASSLRRVGGAGGNEKLFF.

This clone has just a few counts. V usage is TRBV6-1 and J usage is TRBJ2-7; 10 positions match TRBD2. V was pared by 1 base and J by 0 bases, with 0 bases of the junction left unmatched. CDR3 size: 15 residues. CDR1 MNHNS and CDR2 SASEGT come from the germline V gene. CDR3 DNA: TGTGCCAGCAGTGAAGGGACTAGCGGCTCCTACGAGCAGTACTTC. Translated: CASSEGTSGSYEQYF.

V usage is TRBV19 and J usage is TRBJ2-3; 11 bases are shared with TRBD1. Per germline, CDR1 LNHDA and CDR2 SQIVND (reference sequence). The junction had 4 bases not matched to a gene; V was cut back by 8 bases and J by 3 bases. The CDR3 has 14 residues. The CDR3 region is CASAGTGGTDTQYF. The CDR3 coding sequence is TGTGCCAGTGCCGGGACAGGGGGAACAGATACGCAGTATTTT.

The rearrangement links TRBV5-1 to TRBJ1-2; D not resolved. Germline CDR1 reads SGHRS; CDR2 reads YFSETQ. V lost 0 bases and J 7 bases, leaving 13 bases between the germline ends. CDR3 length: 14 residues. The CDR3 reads CASSLGIESTGYTF. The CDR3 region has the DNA TGCGCCAGCAGCTTGGGGATTGAGTCGACTGGCTACACCTTC.

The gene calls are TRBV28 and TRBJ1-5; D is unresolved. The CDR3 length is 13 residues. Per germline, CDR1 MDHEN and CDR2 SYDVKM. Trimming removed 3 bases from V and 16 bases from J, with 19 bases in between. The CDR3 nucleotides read TGTGCCAGCAGTTTGACCCTAAAACATCTTGAACATTTT. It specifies CASSLTLKHLEHF.

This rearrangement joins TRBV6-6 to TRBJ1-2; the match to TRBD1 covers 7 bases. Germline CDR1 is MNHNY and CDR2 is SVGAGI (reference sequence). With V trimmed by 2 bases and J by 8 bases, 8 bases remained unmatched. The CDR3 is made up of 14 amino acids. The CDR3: CASSYDDTGDGYTF. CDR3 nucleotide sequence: TGTGCCAGCAGTTACGACGATACAGGGGACGGCTACACCTTC.

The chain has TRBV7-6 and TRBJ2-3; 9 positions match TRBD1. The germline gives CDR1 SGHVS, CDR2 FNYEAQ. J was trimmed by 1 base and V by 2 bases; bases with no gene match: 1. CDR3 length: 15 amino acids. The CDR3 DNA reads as TGTGCCAGCAGCTTAAGGACAGGGGGCACAGATACGCAGTATTTT. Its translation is CASSLRTGGTDTQYF.

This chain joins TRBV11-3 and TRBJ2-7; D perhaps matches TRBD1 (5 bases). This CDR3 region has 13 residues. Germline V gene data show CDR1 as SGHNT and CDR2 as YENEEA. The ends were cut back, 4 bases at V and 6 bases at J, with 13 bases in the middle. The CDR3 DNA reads TGTGCCAGCAGCTACTTCAGGGATAGCGAGCAGTACTTC. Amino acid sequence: CASSYFRDSEQYF.

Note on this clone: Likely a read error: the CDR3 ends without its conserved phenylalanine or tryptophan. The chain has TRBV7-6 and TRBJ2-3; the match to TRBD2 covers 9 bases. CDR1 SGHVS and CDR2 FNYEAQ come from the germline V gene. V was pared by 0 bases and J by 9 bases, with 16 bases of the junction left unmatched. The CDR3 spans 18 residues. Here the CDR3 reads CASSLAPPSGGTPGTQYL. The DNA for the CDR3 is TGTGCCAGCAGCTTAGCCCCCCCGAGCGGGGGGACCCCAGGGACGCAGTATCTT.

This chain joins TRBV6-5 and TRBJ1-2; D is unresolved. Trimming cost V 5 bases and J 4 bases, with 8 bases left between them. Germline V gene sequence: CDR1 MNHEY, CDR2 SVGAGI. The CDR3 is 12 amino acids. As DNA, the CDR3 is TGTGCCAGCAGTGAATCTAGCTATGGCTACACCTTC. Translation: CASSESSYGYTF.

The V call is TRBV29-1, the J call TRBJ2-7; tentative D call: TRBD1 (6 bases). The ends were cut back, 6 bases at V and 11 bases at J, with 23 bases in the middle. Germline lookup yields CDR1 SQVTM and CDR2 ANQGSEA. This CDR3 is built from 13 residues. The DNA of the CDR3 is TGCAGCGTCGCCCTTCTAACAGACAGGCTCAAGTACTTC. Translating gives CSVALLTDRLKYF.

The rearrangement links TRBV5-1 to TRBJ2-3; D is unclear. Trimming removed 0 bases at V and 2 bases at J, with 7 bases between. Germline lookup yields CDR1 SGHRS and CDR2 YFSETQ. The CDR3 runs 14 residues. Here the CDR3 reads CASSLANPTDTQYF. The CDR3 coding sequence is TGCGCCAGCAGCTTGGCCAACCCCACAGATACGCAGTATTTT.

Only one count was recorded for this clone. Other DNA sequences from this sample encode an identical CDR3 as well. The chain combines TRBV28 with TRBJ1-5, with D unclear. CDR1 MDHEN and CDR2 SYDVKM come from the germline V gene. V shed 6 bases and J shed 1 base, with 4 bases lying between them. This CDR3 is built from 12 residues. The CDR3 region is CASRPSNQPQHF. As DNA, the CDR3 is TGTGCCAGCAGGCCCAGCAATCAGCCCCAGCATTTT.

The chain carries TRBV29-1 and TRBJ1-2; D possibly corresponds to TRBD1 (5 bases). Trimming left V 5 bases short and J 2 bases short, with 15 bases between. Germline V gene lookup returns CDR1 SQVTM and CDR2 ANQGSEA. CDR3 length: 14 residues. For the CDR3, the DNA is TGCAGCGTTCAGGCAGGGATCGGAAACTATGGCTACACCTTC. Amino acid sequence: CSVQAGIGNYGYTF. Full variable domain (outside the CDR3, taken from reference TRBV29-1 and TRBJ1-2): SAVISQKPSRDICQRGTSLTIQCQVDSQVTMMFWYRQQPGQSLTLIATANQGSEATYESGFVIDKFPISRPNLTFSTLTVSNMSPEDSSIYLCSVQAGIGNYGYTFGSGTRLTVV.

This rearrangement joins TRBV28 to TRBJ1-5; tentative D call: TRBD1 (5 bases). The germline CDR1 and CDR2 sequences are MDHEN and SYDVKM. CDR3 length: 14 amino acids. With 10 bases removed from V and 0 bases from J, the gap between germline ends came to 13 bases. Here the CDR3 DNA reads TGTGCCACCAATCGGGGGTATAGCAATCAGCCCCAGCATTTT. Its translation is CATNRGYSNQPQHF.

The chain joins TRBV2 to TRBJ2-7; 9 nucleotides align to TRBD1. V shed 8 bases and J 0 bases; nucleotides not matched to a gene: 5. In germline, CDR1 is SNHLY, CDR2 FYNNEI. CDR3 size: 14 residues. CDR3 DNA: TGTGCCAGCTGGACAGGGGCGCCCTCCTACGAGCAGTACTTC. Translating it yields CASWTGAPSYEQYF.

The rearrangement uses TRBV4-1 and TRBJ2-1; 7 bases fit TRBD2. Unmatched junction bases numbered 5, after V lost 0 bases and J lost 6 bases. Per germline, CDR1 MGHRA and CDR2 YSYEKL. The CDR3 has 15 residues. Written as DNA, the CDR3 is TGCGCCAGCAGCCAAGAATACCTAGCGGCCAATGAGCAGTTCTTC. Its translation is CASSQEYLAANEQFF.

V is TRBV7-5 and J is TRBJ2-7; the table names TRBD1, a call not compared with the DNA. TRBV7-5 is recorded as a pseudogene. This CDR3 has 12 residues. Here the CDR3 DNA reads TGTGTCAGAAGTCCCGACAGCCACGAGCAGTACTTC. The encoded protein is CVRSPDSHEQYF.

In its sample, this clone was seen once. The DNA of the CDR3 is TGTGCCAGCAACGGACAGGAAGGGAAATTTGGCGAGCAGTACTTC. Translated: CASNGQEGKFGEQYF. The rearrangement joins TRBV21-1 to TRBJ2-7; the table's D call, TRBD1, was not checked against the DNA. TRBV21-1 is listed as a pseudogene. The CDR3 is 15 amino acids.